Following are 3 T cell receptor beta chains from one sample sequenced in a study of cytomegalovirus exposure and HLA in healthy donors. Vbeta (60) and Jbeta (13) primers were used in the PCR. This table comes from immunoSEQ multiplex PCR, and its TCRdb copy is limited to in-frame clones, with some not included. The table records more than 75,000 clones, roughly 72% of them present only once. Sequences were obtained from PBMCs. These receptors all come from a woman aged 45-65 years in good health and CMV-seropositive.

This chain links TRBV5-6 with TRBJ1-4; D ambiguous. The ends were cut back, 0 bases at V and 14 bases at J, with 11 bases in the middle. The germline V gene encodes CDR1 SGHDT and CDR2 YYEEEE. CDR3 size: 12 residues. CDR3 in amino acids: CASSLAEGGLFF. DNA for the CDR3: TGTGCCAGCAGCTTGGCCGAGGGAGGGCTGTTTTTT. Full variable domain (rest looked up from reference TRBV5-6 and TRBJ1-4): DAGVTQSPTHLIKTRGQQVTLRCSPKSGHDTVSWYQQALGQGPQFIFQYYEEEERQRGNFPDRFSGHQFPNYSSELNVNALLLGDSALYLCASSLAEGGLFFGSGTQLSVL.

The chain has TRBV27 and TRBJ1-2, with a tentative D call TRBD1 (6 bases). This CDR3 has 14 amino acids. CDR1 and CDR2 from the germline V gene are MNHEY and SMNVEV (reference sequence). Trimming left V 2 bases short and J 2 bases short, with 9 bases between. This chain's CDR3 is CASSLRGHNYGYTF. As DNA, the CDR3 is TGTGCCAGCAGTTTAAGGGGACACAACTATGGCTACACCTTC.

This clone was detected a few times. J is TRBJ1-1 and V is TRBV4-2; D gene uncertain. The CDR3 is 14 amino acids. V lost 3 bases and J lost 2, with 10 bases in between. The germline CDR1 and CDR2 sequences are LGHNA and YNFKEQ. CDR3 sequence reads: CASSQEVVNTEAFF. The CDR3, as DNA: TGTGCCAGCAGCCAGGAGGTGGTAAACACTGAAGCTTTCTTT.